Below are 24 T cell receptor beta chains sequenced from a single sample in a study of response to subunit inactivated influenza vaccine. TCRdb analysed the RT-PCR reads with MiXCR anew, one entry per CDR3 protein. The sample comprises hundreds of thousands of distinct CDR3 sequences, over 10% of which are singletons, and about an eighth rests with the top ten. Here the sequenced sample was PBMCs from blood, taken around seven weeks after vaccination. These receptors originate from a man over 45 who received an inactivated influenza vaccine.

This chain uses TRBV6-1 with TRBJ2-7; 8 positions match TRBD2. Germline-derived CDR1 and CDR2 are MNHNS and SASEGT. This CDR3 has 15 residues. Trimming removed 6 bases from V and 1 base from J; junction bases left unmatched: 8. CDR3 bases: TGTGCCAGCAGCCCCGAGCGGGGGATGTCCTACGAGCAGTACTTC. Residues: CASSPERGMSYEQYF.

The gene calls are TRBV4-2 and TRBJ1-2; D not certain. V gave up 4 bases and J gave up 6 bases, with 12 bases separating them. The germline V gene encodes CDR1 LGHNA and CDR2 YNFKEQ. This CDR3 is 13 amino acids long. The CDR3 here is CASSRDDTHGYTF. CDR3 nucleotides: TGTGCCAGCAGCCGAGACGACACCCATGGCTACACCTTC.

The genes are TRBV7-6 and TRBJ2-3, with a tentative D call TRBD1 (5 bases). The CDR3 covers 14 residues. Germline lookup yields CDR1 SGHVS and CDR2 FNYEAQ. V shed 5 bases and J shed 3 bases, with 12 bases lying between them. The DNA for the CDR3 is TGTGCCAGCAGCCCAGACCCAGGGACAGATACGCAGTATTTT. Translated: CASSPDPGTDTQYF.

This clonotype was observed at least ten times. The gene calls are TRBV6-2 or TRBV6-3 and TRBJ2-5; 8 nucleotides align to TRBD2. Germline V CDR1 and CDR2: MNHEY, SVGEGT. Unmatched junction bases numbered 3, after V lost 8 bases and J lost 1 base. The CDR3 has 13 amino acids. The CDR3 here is CASGTRIQETQYF. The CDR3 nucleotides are TGTGCCAGCGGGACTAGGATCCAAGAGACCCAGTACTTC.

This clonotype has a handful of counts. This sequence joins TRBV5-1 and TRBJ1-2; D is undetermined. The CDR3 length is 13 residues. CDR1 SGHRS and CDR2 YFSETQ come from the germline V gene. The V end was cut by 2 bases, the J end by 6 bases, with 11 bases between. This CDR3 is CASSFQSSNGYTF. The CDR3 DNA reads TGCGCCAGCAGCTTCCAGTCTTCCAATGGCTACACCTTC.

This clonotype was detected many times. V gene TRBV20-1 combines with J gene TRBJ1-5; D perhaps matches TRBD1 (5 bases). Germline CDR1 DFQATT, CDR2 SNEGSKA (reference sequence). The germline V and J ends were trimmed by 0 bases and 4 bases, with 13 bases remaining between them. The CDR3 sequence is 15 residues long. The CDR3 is CSARDVTVNNQPQHF. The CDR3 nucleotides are TGCAGTGCTAGAGATGTGACAGTAAATAATCAGCCCCAGCATTTT.

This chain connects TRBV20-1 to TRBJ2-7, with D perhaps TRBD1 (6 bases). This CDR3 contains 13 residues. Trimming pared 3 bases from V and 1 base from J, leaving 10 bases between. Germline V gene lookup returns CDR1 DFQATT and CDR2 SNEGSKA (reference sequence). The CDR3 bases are TGCAGTGCTAGGCCACAGGGATCCTACGAGCAGTACTTC. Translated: CSARPQGSYEQYF.

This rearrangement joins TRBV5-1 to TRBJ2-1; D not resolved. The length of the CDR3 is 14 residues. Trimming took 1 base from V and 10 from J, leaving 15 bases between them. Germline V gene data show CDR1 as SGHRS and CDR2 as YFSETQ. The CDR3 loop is CASSLPGPVREQFF. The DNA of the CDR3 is TGCGCCAGCAGCTTGCCCGGCCCCGTCAGGGAGCAGTTCTTC.

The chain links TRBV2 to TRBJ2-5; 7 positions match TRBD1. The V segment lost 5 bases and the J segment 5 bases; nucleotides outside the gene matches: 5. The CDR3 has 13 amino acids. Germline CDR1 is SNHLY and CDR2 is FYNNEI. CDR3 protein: CASSRTGDETQYF. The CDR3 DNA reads TGTGCCAGCAGTCGAACAGGGGACGAGACCCAGTACTTC.

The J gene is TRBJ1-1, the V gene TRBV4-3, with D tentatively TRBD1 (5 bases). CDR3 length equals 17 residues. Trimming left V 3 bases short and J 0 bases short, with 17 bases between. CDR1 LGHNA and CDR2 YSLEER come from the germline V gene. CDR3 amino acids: CASSQDRQPSMNTEAFF. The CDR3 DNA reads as TGCGCCAGCAGCCAGGATAGACAGCCATCGATGAACACTGAAGCTTTCTTT.

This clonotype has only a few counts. The CDR3 DNA reads as TGCGCCAGCAGCAGGCCTATTGACAGGGATCAAGAGACCCAGTACTTC. Its protein is CASSRPIDRDQETQYF. V gene TRBV5-1 combines with J gene TRBJ2-5; 7 bases agree with TRBD1. The V and J ends lost 4 bases and 2 bases, in that order; junction bases with no gene match: 11. The CDR3 runs to 16 residues. Germline assignment: CDR1 SGHRS and CDR2 YFSETQ.

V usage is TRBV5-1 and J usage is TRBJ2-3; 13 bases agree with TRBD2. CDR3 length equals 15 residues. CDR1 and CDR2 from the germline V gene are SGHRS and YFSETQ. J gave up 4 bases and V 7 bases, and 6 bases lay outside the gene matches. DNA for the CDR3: TGCGCCAGCGGGTCGACTAGCGGGGGGCCAGATACGCAGTATTTT. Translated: CASGSTSGGPDTQYF.

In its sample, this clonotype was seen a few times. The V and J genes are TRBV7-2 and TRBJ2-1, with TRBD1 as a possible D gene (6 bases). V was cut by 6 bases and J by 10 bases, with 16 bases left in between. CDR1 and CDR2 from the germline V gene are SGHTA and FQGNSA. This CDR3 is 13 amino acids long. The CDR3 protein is CASRRQGTAEQFF. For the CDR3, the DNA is TGTGCCAGCAGACGGCAGGGGACGGCCGAGCAGTTCTTC.

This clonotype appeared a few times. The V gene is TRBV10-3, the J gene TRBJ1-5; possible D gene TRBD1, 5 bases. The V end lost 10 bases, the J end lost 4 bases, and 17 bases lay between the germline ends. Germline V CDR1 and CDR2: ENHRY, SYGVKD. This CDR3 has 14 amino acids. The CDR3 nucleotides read TGTGCCACCTCTCAGGGTGTGGGGAATCAGCCCCAGCATTTT. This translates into CATSQGVGNQPQHF.

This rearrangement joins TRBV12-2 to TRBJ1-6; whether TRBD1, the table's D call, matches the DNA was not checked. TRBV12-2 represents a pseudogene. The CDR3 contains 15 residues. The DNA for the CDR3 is TGTGCAAGTCGCTTAGGGTGCAGGGTGAATTCACCCCTCCACTTT. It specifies CASRLGCRVNSPLHF.

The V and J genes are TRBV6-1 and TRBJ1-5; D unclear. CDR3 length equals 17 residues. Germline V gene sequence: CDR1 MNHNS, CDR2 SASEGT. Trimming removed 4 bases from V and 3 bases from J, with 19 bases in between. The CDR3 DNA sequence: TGTGCCAGCAGTGCTTCCTTTTACAAGAAACTCAATCAGCCCCAGCATTTT. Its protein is CASSASFYKKLNQPQHF.

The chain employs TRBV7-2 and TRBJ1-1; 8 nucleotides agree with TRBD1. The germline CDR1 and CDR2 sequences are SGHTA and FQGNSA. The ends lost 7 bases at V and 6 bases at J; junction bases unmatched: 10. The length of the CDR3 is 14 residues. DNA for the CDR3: TGTGCCAGCACCCTACGACAGGGGAGGGCTGAAGCTTTCTTT. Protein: CASTLRQGRAEAFF.

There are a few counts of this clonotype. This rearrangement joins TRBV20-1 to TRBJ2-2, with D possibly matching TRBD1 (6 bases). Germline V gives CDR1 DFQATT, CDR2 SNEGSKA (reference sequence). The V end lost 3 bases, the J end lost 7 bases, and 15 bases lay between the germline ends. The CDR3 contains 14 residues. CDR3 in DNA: TGCAGTGCTAGTAGGCTGGGGGCCCGCGGGGAGCTGTTTTTT. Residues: CSASRLGARGELFF.

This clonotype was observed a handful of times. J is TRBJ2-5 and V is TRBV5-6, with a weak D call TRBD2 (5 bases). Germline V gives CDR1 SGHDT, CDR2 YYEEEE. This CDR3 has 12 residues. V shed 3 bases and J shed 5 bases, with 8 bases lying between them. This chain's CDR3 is CASSWRLETQYF. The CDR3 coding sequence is TGTGCCAGCAGCTGGAGGTTGGAGACCCAGTACTTC.

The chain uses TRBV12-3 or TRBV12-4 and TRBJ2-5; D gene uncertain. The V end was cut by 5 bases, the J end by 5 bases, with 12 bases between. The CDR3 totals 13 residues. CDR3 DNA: TGTGCCAGCAGTCTAGATGCACGTGAGACCCAGTACTTC. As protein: CASSLDARETQYF.

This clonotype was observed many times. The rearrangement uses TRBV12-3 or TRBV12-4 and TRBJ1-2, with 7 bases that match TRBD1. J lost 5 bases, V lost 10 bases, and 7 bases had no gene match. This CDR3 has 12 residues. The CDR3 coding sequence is TGTGCCACAGGGGGGGGCCGGTATGGCTACACCTTC. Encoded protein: CATGGGRYGYTF.

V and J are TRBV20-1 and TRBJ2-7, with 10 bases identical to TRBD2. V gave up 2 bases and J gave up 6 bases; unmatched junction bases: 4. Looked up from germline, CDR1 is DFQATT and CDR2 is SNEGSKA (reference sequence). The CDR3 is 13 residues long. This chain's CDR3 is CSARRTSGSEQYF. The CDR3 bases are TGCAGTGCTAGAAGGACTAGCGGCTCCGAGCAGTACTTC.

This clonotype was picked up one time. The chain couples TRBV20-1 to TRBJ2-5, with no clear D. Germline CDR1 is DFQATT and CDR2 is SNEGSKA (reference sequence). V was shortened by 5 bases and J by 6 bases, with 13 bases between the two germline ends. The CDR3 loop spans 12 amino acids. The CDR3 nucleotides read TGCAGTGCTTCTGGTGCTCGGAAGACCCAGTACTTC. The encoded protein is CSASGARKTQYF.

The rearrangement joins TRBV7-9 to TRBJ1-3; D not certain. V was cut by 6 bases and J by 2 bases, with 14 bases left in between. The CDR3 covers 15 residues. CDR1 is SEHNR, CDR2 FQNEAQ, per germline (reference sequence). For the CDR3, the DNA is TGTGCCAGCAGAGAGGGAGAGGCTGCTGGAAACACCATATATTTT. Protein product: CASREGEAAGNTIYF.